The 6 T cell receptor beta chains given below trace back to one sample, sequenced in a study of blood T cell repertoires in COVID-19. Clones were read by immunoSEQ multiplex PCR, and TCRdb kept only the in-frame ones, dropping some. Of some 190,000 clones in the sample, roughly 88% were seen once. The sample comprised peripheral blood. The receptors derive from a human donor with active or convalescent COVID-19. The donor label of this sample is uncertain.

This chain links TRBV10-2 with TRBJ2-7; no clear D gene. Looked up from germline, CDR1 is WSHSY and CDR2 is SAAADI. The V and J ends lost 0 bases and 0 bases respectively, with 6 bases between them. The CDR3 loop spans 14 amino acids. CDR3: CASSESASSYEQYF. The CDR3 nucleotides are TGCGCCAGCAGTGAGTCGGCAAGCTCCTACGAGCAGTACTTC.

The chain employs TRBV9 and TRBJ1-2, with 8 bases that match TRBD1. This CDR3 spans 15 amino acids. Trimming removed 3 bases from V and 6 bases from J; junction bases left unmatched: 10. Germline values: CDR1 SGDLS, CDR2 YYNGEE. CDR3 protein: CASSEGAGQGDGYTF. The CDR3 DNA reads as TGTGCCAGCAGCGAGGGAGCTGGACAGGGAGATGGCTACACCTTC.

The V and J genes are TRBV15 and TRBJ2-1, with D unresolved. The ends were cut back, 0 bases at V and 8 bases at J, with 14 bases in the middle. This CDR3 comprises 15 residues. CDR1 LNHNV and CDR2 YYDKDF come from the germline V gene (reference sequence). CDR3 bases: TGTGCCACCAGCAGAGATCGAACCTACCAAGATGAGCAGTTCTTC. Protein: CATSRDRTYQDEQFF.

The CDR3 here is CSVEELAGAGYTF. The CDR3 nucleotides read TGCAGCGTTGAAGAATTGGCAGGGGCTGGCTACACCTTC. The chain is built from TRBV29-1 and TRBJ1-2, with TRBD1 as a possible D gene (6 bases). This CDR3 is built from 13 residues. Germline-derived CDR1 and CDR2 are SQVTM and ANQGSEA. Trimming removed 0 bases at V and 7 bases at J, with 12 bases between.

The chain carries TRBV9 and TRBJ1-2; weak D call: TRBD1 (6 bases). The germline V gene has CDR1 SGDLS and CDR2 YYNGEE. The CDR3 runs to 12 residues. Trimming cost V 7 bases and J 6 bases, with 13 bases left between them. The CDR3 bases are TGTGCCAGCGAAGGACAGCGCAATGGCTACACCTTC. Amino acid sequence: CASEGQRNGYTF.

V and J are TRBV19 and TRBJ1-2; D perhaps matches TRBD1 (6 bases). The CDR3 runs 14 residues. The V end lost 6 bases, the J end lost 2 bases, and 13 bases lay between the germline ends. Germline CDR1 and CDR2: LNHDA and SQIVND (reference sequence). CDR3 amino acids: CASSVRTVNYGYTF. The CDR3 bases are TGTGCCAGTAGCGTCAGGACAGTCAACTATGGCTACACCTTC. The entire variable domain, with the rest obtained from reference TRBV19 and TRBJ1-2, is as follows: DGGITQSPKYLFRKEGQNVTLSCEQNLNHDAMYWYRQDPGQGLRLIYYSQIVNDFQKGDIAEGYSVSREKKESFPLTVTSAQKNPTAFYLCASSVRTVNYGYTFGSGTRLTVV.